This T cell receptor beta chain was retrieved from a study of T cells after yellow fever vaccination. Germline V gives CDR1 DFQATT, CDR2 SNEGSKA (reference sequence). This CDR3 has 19 amino acids. V was clipped by 2 bases and J by 2 bases, with 28 bases between them. Each CDR3 protein gets one entry after TCRdb re-called the 5' RACE reads with MiXCR. The data contain 610,000 or so distinct CDR3 sequences, around 12% of them singletons. A remark on this clonotype: Its antigen is still unknown.

Whole-study results and caveats: Post-booster repertoires again held most primary-vaccination clones (about 96% CD4, roughly 89% CD8).

Source: PBMCs, taken on the day of the yellow fever booster vaccination. This sequence joins TRBV20-1 and TRBJ2-7, with D tentatively TRBD1 (8 bases). The clonotype was recovered from a man aged 30 to 39 who received the YFV17D yellow fever vaccine. The CDR3 loop reads CSARRKGQGGVTATYEQYF. As DNA, the CDR3 is TGCAGTGCTAGAAGGAAAGGACAGGGAGGGGTAACGGCTACCTACGAGCAGTACTTC.